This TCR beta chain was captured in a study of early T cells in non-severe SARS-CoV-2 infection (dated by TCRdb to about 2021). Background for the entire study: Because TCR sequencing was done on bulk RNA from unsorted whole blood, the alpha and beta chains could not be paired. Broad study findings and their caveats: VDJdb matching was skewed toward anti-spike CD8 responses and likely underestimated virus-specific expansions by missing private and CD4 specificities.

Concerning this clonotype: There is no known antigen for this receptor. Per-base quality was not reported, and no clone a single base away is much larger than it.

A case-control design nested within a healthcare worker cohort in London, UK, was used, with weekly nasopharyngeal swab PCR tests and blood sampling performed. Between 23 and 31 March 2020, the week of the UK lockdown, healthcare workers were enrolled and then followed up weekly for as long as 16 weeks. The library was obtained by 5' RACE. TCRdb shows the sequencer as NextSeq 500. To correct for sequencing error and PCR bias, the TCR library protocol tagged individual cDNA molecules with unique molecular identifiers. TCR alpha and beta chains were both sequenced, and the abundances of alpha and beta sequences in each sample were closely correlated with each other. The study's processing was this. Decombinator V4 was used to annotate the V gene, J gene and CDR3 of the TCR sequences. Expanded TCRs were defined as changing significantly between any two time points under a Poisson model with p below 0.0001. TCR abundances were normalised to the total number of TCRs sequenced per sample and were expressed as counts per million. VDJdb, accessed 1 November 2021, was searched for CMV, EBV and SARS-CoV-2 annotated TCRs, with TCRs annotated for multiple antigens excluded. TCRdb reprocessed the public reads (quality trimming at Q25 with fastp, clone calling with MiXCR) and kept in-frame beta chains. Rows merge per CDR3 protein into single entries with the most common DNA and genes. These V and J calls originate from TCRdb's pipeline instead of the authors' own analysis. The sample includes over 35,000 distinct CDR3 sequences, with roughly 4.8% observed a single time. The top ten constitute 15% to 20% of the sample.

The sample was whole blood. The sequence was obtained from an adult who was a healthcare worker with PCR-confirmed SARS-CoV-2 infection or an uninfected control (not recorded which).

Here the CDR3 is given as CASSPSWGPGNTIYF. The nucleotide sequence is given as TGTGCCAGCTCACCAAGCTGGGGTCCTGGAAACACCATATATTTT. This chain is built from TRBV18 and TRBJ1-3; the D gene assignment is ambiguous. The trim is 2 bases for V and 2 bases for J, with a gap of 10 bases between the germline ends. The germline V gene specifies KGHSH as CDR1 and LQKENI as CDR2. The CDR3 spans 15 residues, from the cysteine through the phenylalanine. The retained sequence is limited to the CDR3, 45 bases, with the frame set at the first base.